This T cell receptor (beta chain) was observed in a study of cytomegalovirus exposure and HLA in healthy donors. Vbeta (60) and Jbeta (13) primers were used in the PCR. The protocol was immunoSEQ multiplex PCR, while the TCRdb copy is restricted to in-frame clones and leaves out a portion. Seen here are roughly 120,000 clones, around 75% observed once, and the top ten hold 1.6%. The CDR3 loop spans 10 amino acids. Trimming took off 5 bases at V and 6 bases at J, with 4 bases between the two ends. Germline values: CDR1 LNHDA, CDR2 SQIVND (reference sequence). Sequenced material: PBMCs. This rearrangement joins TRBV19 to TRBJ1-2, with D unresolved. The source of this sequence is a woman aged 18-35 years in good health and CMV-seronegative. The DNA of the CDR3 is TGTGCCAGTAGTCGGGATGGCTACACCTTC. It specifies CASSRDGYTF.